Below, one T cell receptor (beta chain) is given with its context. The length of the CDR3 is 13 residues. Germline CDR1 is KGHSH and CDR2 is LQKENI. Trimming shortened V by 6 bases and J by 7 bases, and 13 bases separated the two germline ends. This record comes from a study of blood T cell repertoires in COVID-19. Study-wide context: PBMCs, B-cell-depleted T cells, or T cells were the source of the cDNA or gDNA that made up the material.

Original processing notes: Quantification of nucleated cells was approximated via reference gene primer amplification. Measured with immunoSEQ multiplex PCR; TCRdb has only the in-frame clones, and not every one. Clonal size and the V and J genes are those of that table, whereas D and trimming came from the DNA. The sample has roughly 180,000 clones; about 91% are singletons. The source material was peripheral blood. The sequence derives from a woman aged 30 to 39 with acute or convalescent COVID-19. This chain uses TRBV18 with TRBJ2-1, with a possible D match to TRBD2 (6 bases). The CDR3 reads CASSYGTLNEQFF. CDR3 coding DNA: TGTGCCAGCTCTTACGGGACTCTTAATGAGCAGTTCTTC. Using reference TRBV18 and TRBJ2-1 for the parts outside the CDR3, the full variable domain is NAGVMQNPRHLVRRRGQEARLRCSPMKGHSHVYWYRQLPEEGLKFMVYLQKENIIDESGMPKERFSAEFPKEGPSILRIQQVVRGDSAAYFCASSYGTLNEQFFGPGTRLTVL.